What follows are 5 T cell receptor beta chains derived from one specimen sequenced in a study of identical twins (dated by TCRdb to about 2016). Libraries came from 5' RACE. Instrument on record: Illumina HiSeq 2000. Clones were called with MiXCR by TCRdb after fastp trimmed the public reads at Q25, and only in-frame beta chains were retained. Each entry merges the rows of one CDR3 protein and shows their most common DNA and genes. This sample holds approximately 890,000 distinct CDR3 sequences; 9% to 15% were observed only once. The top ten clones comprise about 1.5% of the sample. The data also belong to a second study, concerning yellow fever vaccine responses in identical twins.

Source material: PBMCs. The source is a woman aged 18-30 years in good health.

CDR3 in amino acids: CASSLDRGLTNEKLFF. The CDR3 DNA follows: TGTGCCAGCAGCTTGGACAGGGGGCTGACTAATGAAAAACTGTTTTTT. The chain recombines TRBV5-5 with TRBJ1-4; TRBD1 matches 9 bases. Germline CDR1 is SGHKS and CDR2 is YYEKEE (reference sequence). V lost 0 bases and J lost 2; bases outside the gene matches: 2. This CDR3 is 16 amino acids long.

The J gene is TRBJ1-1, the V gene TRBV5-1; TRBD1 is a possible D gene (5 bases). V gave up 5 bases and J gave up 1 base, with 18 bases separating them. CDR1 and CDR2 (germline): SGHRS, YFSETQ. The CDR3 is made up of 16 amino acids. The CDR3 reads CASRAPELGQNTEAFF. The CDR3 DNA reads TGCGCCAGCAGGGCGCCCGAACTCGGACAGAACACTGAAGCTTTCTTT.

This clonotype was seen a few times. The chain combines TRBV20-1 with TRBJ2-2, with a tentative D call TRBD1 (6 bases). Looked up from germline, CDR1 is DFQATT and CDR2 is SNEGSKA (reference sequence). The CDR3 has 13 amino acids. The V end was cut by 4 bases, the J end by 6 bases, with 12 bases between. CDR3 in amino acids: CSATVPGAGELFF. Written as DNA, the CDR3 is TGCAGTGCTACAGTTCCAGGGGCCGGGGAGCTGTTTTTT.

This chain uses TRBV9 with TRBJ2-1; possible D gene TRBD1, 6 bases. Germline loops: CDR1 SGDLS, CDR2 YYNGEE. This CDR3 has 16 amino acids. V shed 0 bases and J shed 4 bases, with 14 bases lying between them. DNA for the CDR3: TGTGCCAGCAGCGTAGTGATTGGGGGCGCGTACAATGAGCAGTTCTTC. Protein: CASSVVIGGAYNEQFF.

V usage is TRBV5-6 and J usage is TRBJ2-2; tentatively, D is TRBD2 (5 bases). The length of the CDR3 is 17 residues. Germline V gives CDR1 SGHDT, CDR2 YYEEEE. Trimming took 4 bases from V and 5 from J, leaving 21 bases between them. This CDR3 is CASSRPGFRDATGELFF. CDR3 nucleotide sequence: TGTGCCAGCAGCCGGCCGGGGTTCCGCGACGCGACCGGGGAGCTGTTTTTT.